The clone carrying this T cell receptor (beta chain) has a single count. In the study's own analysis: Quantification of nucleated cells was approximated via reference gene primer amplification. Data came from immunoSEQ multiplex PCR; TCRdb stores just in-frame clones and leaves some out. V and J calls and clone size follow that table, whereas D and trimming were derived from the DNA. The sample carries over 200,000 clones, 75% to 85% recorded once. The germline CDR1 and CDR2 sequences are KGHSH and LQKENI. The CDR3 has 14 amino acids. The ends were cut back, 2 bases at V and 5 bases at J, with 12 bases in the middle. The data were taken from a study of blood T cell repertoires in COVID-19.

This TCR came from a man aged 40-55 years who had recovered from COVID-19. The chain joins TRBV18 to TRBJ1-1; a possible D gene is TRBD1 (6 bases). Sequencing used PBMCs or T cells enriched from blood (not recorded which). CDR3 loop: CASSPRTEVTEAFF. The CDR3 region has the DNA TGTGCCAGCTCACCAAGGACAGAGGTTACTGAAGCTTTCTTT.